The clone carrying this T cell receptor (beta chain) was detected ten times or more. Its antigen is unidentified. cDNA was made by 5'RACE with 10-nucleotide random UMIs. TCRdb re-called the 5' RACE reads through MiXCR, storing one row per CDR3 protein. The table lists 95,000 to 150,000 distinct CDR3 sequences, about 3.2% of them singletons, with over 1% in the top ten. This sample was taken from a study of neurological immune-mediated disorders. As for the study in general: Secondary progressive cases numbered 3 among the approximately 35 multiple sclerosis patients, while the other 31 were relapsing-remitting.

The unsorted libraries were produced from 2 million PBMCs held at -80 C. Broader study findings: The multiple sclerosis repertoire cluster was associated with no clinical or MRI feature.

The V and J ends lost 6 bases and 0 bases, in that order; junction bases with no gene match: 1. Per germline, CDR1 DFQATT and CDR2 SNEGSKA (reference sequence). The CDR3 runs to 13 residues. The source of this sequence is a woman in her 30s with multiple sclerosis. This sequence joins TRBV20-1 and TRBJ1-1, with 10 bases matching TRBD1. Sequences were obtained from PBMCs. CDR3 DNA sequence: TGCAGTGCGGGACAGGGGTTGAACACTGAAGCTTTCTTT. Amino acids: CSAGQGLNTEAFF.